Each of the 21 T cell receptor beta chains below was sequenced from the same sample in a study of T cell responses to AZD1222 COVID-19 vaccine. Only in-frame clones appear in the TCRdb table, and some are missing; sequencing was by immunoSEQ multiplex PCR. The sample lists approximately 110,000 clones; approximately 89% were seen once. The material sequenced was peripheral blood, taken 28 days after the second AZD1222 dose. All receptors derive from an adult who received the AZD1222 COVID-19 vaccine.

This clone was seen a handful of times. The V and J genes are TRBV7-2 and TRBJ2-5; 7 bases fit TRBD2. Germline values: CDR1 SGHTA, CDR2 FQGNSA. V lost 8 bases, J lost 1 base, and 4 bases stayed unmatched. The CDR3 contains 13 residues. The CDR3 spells CASSGGIQETQYF. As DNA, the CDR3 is TGTGCCAGCTCCGGGGGGATCCAAGAGACCCAGTACTTC.

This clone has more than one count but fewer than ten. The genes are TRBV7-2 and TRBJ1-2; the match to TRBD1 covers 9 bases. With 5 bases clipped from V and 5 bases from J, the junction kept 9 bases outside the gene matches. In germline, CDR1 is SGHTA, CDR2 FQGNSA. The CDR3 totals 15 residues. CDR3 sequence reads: CASSPVGDRVYGYTF. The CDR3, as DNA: TGTGCCAGCAGCCCGGTGGGGGACAGGGTTTATGGCTACACCTTC.

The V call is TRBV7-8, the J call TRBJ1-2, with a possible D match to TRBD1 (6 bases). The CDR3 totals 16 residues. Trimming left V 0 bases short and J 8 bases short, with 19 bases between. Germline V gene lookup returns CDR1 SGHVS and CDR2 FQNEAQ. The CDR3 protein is CASSLALTGKGGGYTF. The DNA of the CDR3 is TGTGCCAGCAGCTTAGCGCTAACGGGGAAAGGGGGAGGCTACACCTTC.

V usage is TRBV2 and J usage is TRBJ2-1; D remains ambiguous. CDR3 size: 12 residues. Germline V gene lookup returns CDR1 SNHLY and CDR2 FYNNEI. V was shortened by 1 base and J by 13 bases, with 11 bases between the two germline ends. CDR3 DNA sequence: TGTGCCAGCAGTGAAGAGGGTCGTGAACAGTTCTTC. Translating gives CASSEEGREQFF.

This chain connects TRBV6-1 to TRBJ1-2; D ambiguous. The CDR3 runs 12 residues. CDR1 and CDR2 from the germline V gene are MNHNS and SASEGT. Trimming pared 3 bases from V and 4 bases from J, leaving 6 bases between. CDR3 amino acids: CASSDQTYGYTF. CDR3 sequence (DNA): TGTGCCAGCAGTGATCAGACCTATGGCTACACCTTC.

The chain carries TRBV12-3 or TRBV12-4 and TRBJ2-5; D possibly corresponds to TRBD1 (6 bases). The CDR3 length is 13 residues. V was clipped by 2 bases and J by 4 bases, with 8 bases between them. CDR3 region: CASSLHRVETQYF. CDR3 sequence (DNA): TGTGCCAGCAGTTTACACAGGGTAGAGACCCAGTACTTC.

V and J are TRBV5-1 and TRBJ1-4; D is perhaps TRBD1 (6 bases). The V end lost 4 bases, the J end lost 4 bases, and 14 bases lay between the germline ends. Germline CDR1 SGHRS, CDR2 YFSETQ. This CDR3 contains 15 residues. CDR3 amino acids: CASSPGGTSNEKLFF. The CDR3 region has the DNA TGCGCCAGCAGCCCGGGGGGGACAAGTAATGAAAAACTGTTTTTT. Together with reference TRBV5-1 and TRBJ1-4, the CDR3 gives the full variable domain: KAGVTQTPRYLIKTRGQQVTLSCSPISGHRSVSWYQQTPGQGLQFLFEYFSETQRNKGNFPGRFSGRQFSNSRSEMNVSTLELGDSALYLCASSPGGTSNEKLFFGSGTQLSVL.

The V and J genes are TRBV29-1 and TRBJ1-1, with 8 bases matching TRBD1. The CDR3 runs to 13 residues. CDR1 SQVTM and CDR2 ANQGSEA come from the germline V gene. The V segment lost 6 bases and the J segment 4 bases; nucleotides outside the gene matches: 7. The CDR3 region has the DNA TGCAGCGTCGCAGGGGGCCGGGGCACTGAAGCTTTCTTT. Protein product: CSVAGGRGTEAFF.

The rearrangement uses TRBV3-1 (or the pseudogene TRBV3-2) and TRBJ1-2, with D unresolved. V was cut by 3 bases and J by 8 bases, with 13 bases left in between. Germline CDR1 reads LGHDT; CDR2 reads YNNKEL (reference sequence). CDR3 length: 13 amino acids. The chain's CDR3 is CASSQDLGSGYTF. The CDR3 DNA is TGTGCCAGCAGCCAGGACCTGGGATCCGGCTACACCTTC.

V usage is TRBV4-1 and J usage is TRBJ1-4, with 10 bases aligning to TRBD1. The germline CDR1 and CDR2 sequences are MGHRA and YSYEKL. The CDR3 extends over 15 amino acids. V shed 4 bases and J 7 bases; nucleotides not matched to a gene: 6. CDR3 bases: TGCGCCAGCAGCCCCCGGGACAGGGGTGTTGAAAAACTGTTTTTT. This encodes CASSPRDRGVEKLFF.

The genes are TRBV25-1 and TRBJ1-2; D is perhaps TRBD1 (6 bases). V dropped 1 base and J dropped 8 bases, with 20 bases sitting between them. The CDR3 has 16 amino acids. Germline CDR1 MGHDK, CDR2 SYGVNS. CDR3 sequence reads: CASSESWTDKFRGYTF. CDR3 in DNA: TGTGCCAGCAGTGAATCCTGGACAGACAAGTTTCGCGGCTACACCTTC.

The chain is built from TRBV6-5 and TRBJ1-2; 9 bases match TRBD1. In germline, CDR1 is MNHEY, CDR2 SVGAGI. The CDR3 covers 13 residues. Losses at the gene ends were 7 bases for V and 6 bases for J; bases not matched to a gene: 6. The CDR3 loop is CASMVDRGHGYTF. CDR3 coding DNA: TGTGCCAGCATGGTGGACAGGGGCCATGGCTACACCTTC.

The CDR3 here is CASSVKETQYF. The CDR3 DNA reads as TGTGCCAGCAGCGTCAAAGAGACCCAGTACTTC. The chain links TRBV3-1 (or the pseudogene TRBV3-2) to TRBJ2-5, with unresolved D. Trimming shortened V by 5 bases and J by 3 bases, and 4 bases separated the two germline ends. This CDR3 comprises 11 residues. Germline V gives CDR1 LGHDT, CDR2 YNNKEL (reference sequence).

The CDR3 DNA reads TGTGCCTGGAGCTTCCTAGATGAGCAGTTCTTC. Translated: CAWSFLDEQFF. The V and J genes are TRBV30 and TRBJ2-1; D uncertain. The CDR3 sequence is 11 residues long. V lost 3 bases, J lost 8 bases, and 8 bases lay in between. CDR1 and CDR2 from the germline V gene are GTSNPN and SVGIG (reference sequence).

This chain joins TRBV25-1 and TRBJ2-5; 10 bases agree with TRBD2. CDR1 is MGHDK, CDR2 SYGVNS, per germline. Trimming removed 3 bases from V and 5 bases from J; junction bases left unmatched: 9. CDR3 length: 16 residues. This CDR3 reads CASSDHSGGAWETQYF. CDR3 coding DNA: TGTGCCAGCAGTGATCACAGCGGGGGGGCTTGGGAGACCCAGTACTTC.

The CDR3, as DNA: TGTGCCAGCAGCCAAGACGCGGCAGATTATCAGCCCCAGCATTTT. Encoded protein: CASSQDAADYQPQHF. The chain joins TRBV3-1 (or the pseudogene TRBV3-2) to TRBJ1-5; D is unresolved. The CDR3 extends over 15 amino acids. In germline, CDR1 is LGHDT, CDR2 YNNKEL (reference sequence). The V gene lost 0 bases and the J gene lost 5 bases, with 11 bases spanning the gap.

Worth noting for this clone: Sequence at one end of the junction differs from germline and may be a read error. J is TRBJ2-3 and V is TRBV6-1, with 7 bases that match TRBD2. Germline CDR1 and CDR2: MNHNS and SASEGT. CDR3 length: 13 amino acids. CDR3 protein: CASREGLVYTQYF. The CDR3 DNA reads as TGTGCCAGCAGAGAAGGACTAGTCTATACGCAGTATTTT.

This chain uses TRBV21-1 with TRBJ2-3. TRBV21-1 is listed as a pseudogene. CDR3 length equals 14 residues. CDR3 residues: CASSKDQGPDTQYF. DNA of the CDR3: TGTGCCAGCAGCAAAGATCAGGGACCAGATACGCAGTATTTT.

The DNA for the CDR3 is TGTGCCAGTGTTAGCGGGGGGGCCGCGAAGACCCAGTACTTC. This translates into CASVSGGAAKTQYF. The genes are TRBV6-5 and TRBJ2-5; TRBD2 matches at 11 bases. V shed 9 bases, J shed 6 bases, and the junction held 9 bases outside the gene matches. Germline loops: CDR1 MNHEY, CDR2 SVGAGI. The CDR3 has 14 residues.

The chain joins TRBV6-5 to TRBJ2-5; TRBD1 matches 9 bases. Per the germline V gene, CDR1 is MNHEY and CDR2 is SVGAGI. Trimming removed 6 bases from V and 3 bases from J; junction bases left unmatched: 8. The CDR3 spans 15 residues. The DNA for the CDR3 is TGTGCCAGCAGAAGACCGACAGGGGGGGAAGAGACCCAGTACTTC. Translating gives CASRRPTGGEETQYF.

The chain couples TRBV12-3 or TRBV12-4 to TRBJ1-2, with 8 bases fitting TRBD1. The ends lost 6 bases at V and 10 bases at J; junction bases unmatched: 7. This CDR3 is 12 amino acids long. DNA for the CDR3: TGTGCCAGCAGCCGCGGACAGGGTTCCTACACCTTC. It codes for CASSRGQGSYTF.